Below, 32 T cell receptor beta chains from the same sample are listed, as sequenced in a study of tumor-infiltrating lymphocytes in primary liver carcinoma. Unsorted bulk tissue (roughly 19-31 mg) underwent RNA and DNA co-extraction. Researchers generated TCR beta cDNA from approximately 520 ng of total RNA, relying on a constant-region primer. Library construction for TCR beta comprised three nested multiplex PCR rounds performed with slightly modified ARM-PCR. The two initial PCR rounds, nine to eleven cycles each, used TRBV1-TRBV30 forward and C-beta reverse primers. TCRdb used MiXCR to reprocess the multiplex PCR reads, holding one entry per CDR3 protein. The sample holds more than 95,000 distinct CDR3 sequences, around 60% seen once. Specimen: liver tumor tissue from sampling region 3. The subset was: tumor region T3, left-lateral pole. These receptors were obtained from a woman between 55 and 75 years old with primary liver carcinoma and hepatitis B virus infection.

Points on this clonotype: A much bigger clone sits one base away, suggesting this may be a read error. The CDR3 carries no conserved terminal phenylalanine or tryptophan, so it likely arises from a read error. V gene TRBV13 combines with J gene TRBJ2-1, with D perhaps matching TRBD1 (5 bases). The V end lost 3 bases, the J end lost 4 bases, and 10 bases lay between the germline ends. This CDR3 has 14 residues. Germline-derived CDR1 and CDR2 are PRHDT and FYEKMQ (reference sequence). The CDR3 region has the DNA TGTGCCAGCAGCTTGTTGCAGGGTTACAATGAGCAGTTCCTC. Protein sequence: CASSLLQGYNEQFL.

V usage is TRBV11-2 and J usage is TRBJ2-2; TRBD2 might be the D (6 bases). Between the trimmed V and J ends, which lost 6 bases and 7 bases, there was a span of 15 bases. The CDR3 covers 14 residues. CDR1 and CDR2 (germline): SGHAT, FQNNGV. This chain's CDR3 is CASSPGLTGGELFF. The CDR3 region has the DNA TGTGCCAGCAGTCCGGGACTTACGGGCGGGGAGCTGTTTTTT.

The V and J genes are TRBV11-1 and TRBJ2-7, with D perhaps matching TRBD2 (5 bases). Germline lookup yields CDR1 SGHAT and CDR2 FQDESV (reference sequence). Trimming took off 5 bases at V and 3 bases at J, with 8 bases between the two ends. The CDR3 runs 12 residues. The CDR3 sequence: CASSGLSYEQYF. CDR3 nucleotides: TGTGCCAGCAGCGGACTCAGCTACGAGCAGTACTTC. Complete variable domain (other parts from reference TRBV11-1 and TRBJ2-7): EAEVAQSPRYKITEKSQAVAFWCDPISGHATLYWYRQILGQGPELLVQFQDESVVDDSQLPKDRFSAERLKGVDSTLKIQPAELGDSAMYLCASSGLSYEQYFGPGTRLTVT.

This clonotype showed up many times. This chain uses TRBV6-6 with TRBJ1-5, with unresolved D. The CDR3 runs 13 residues. Germline lookup yields CDR1 MNHNY and CDR2 SVGAGI (reference sequence). Trimming stripped 2 bases from V and 5 bases from J, with 7 bases between. The CDR3: CASSYRTDQPQHF. The CDR3 bases are TGTGCCAGCAGTTACAGGACCGATCAGCCCCAGCATTTT.

Notes on this clonotype: Since a much larger clone is just one base distant, this may be a read error. V is TRBV5-6 and J is TRBJ2-3, with 7 nucleotides matching TRBD2. V was pared by 4 bases and J by 1 base, with 6 bases of the junction left unmatched. CDR3 size: 15 residues. The germline CDR1 and CDR2 sequences are SGHDT and YYEEEE. The DNA for the CDR3 is TGTGCCAGCAGCCGGGGACTAAATCGCACAGATACGCAGTATTTT. This sequence encodes CASSRGLNRTDTQYF.

This chain joins TRBV11-2 and TRBJ2-7; 12 bases line up with TRBD1. The CDR3 is 16 residues long. Looked up from germline, CDR1 is SGHAT and CDR2 is FQNNGV. With V trimmed by 10 bases and J by 7 bases, 17 bases remained unmatched. CDR3: CAKSFGTGGGFEEQYF. In nucleotides, the CDR3 is TGTGCCAAAAGCTTTGGGACAGGGGGCGGATTCGAAGAGCAGTACTTC.

This clonotype turned up a few times. The V gene is TRBV6-4, the J gene TRBJ1-6; 8 bases line up with TRBD1. V lost 4 bases, J lost 6 bases, and 2 bases stayed unmatched. This CDR3 has 14 residues. Germline loops: CDR1 MRHNA, CDR2 SNTAGT. The CDR3 reads CASSVQGGNSPLHF. The DNA of the CDR3 is TGTGCCAGCAGTGTACAGGGGGGTAATTCACCCCTCCACTTT.

The chain couples TRBV16 to TRBJ1-5; D remains ambiguous. This CDR3 is built from 14 residues. Between the trimmed V and J ends, which lost 3 bases and 0 bases, there was a span of 6 bases. Germline V gene sequence: CDR1 KGHSY, CDR2 FQNENV. The CDR3 nucleotides are TGTGCCAGCAGCCACAGAAATAGCAATCAGCCCCAGCATTTT. The encoded protein is CASSHRNSNQPQHF.

Remarks on this clonotype: The junction shows a germline mismatch at one end, possibly a read error. V usage is TRBV2 and J usage is TRBJ2-5; D is perhaps TRBD1 or TRBD2 (7 bases each). The germline V gene encodes CDR1 SNHLY and CDR2 FYNNEI. CDR3 length equals 13 residues. DNA for the CDR3: TGTGCCAGCAGGGGACAGCGGGAAGAAACCCAGTACTTC. It yields the protein CASRGQREETQYF.

This clonotype was recorded only once. The V gene is TRBV5-1, the J gene TRBJ1-5, with a tentative D call TRBD1 (5 bases). CDR1 is SGHRS and CDR2 is YFSETQ in the germline V gene. There are 15 residues in the CDR3. Trimming stripped 0 bases from V and 7 bases from J, with 14 bases between. The CDR3 nucleotides are TGCGCCAGCAGCTTGGAGTGGGGCGAGGGCCAGCCCCAGCATTTT. Its protein is CASSLEWGEGQPQHF.

As regards this clonotype: Germline is not matched at one junction end, which may reflect a read error. The rearrangement joins TRBV29-1 to TRBJ2-2; 9 positions match TRBD2. Germline V gives CDR1 SQVTM, CDR2 ANQGSEA. The CDR3 totals 14 residues. CDR3 coding DNA: TGCAGTGTTGAAGGGACTAGCCGGGCCGGGGAGCTGTTTTTC. This sequence encodes CSVEGTSRAGELFF.

The chain recombines TRBV5-8 with TRBJ2-4; D not certain. V lost 8 bases, J lost 2 bases, and 17 bases lay in between. The CDR3 extends over 15 amino acids. From germline, CDR1 is SGHTS and CDR2 YDEGEE. CDR3 DNA sequence: TGTGCCAGAAGCCCGAGCTACCCTACCAAAAACATTCAGTACTTC. It specifies CARSPSYPTKNIQYF.

About this clonotype itself: A much larger clone lies a single base off, so this may be a read error. This chain joins TRBV28 and TRBJ1-1; 8 bases map to TRBD1. Germline V gene lookup returns CDR1 MDHEN and CDR2 SYDVKM. There are 16 residues in the CDR3. DNA of the CDR3: TGTGCCAGCAGTTTAGGACGGACAGGGCCGAACACTGAAGCTTACTTT. Encoded protein: CASSLGRTGPNTEAYF.

On this clonotype itself: The CDR3 end shows no conserved phenylalanine or tryptophan, and so a read error is likely. Because the CDR3's place on the DNA is in doubt, the DNA is left out and the CDR3 is given as listed by TCRdb. The chain uses TRBV6-1 and TRBJ2-3; the table names TRBD1, a call not compared with the DNA. The CDR3 is 14 residues long, counting both termini. CDR1 is MNHNS and CDR2 is SASEGT in the germline V gene. The CDR3 here is CASSVSGDGRTQYL.

This clonotype appeared a single time. The conserved phenylalanine or tryptophan is not found at the CDR3 terminus, so this likely reflects a read error. J is TRBJ2-3 and V is TRBV11-2, with D possibly being TRBD2 (7 bases). This CDR3 comprises 17 residues. The germline V gene encodes CDR1 SGHAT and CDR2 FQNNGV. CDR3 coding DNA: TGCGCCAGCTGCTTAGGGGGACTAACGTACACGTCAGATACGCAGTATTTA. Protein: CASCLGGLTYTSDTQYL.

On this clonotype: A much larger clone lies a single base off, so this may be a read error. This chain uses TRBV18 with TRBJ2-2, with D hard to call. Germline assignment: CDR1 KGHSH and CDR2 LQKENI. V lost 8 bases and J 9 bases, leaving 13 bases between the germline ends. This CDR3 spans 12 amino acids. For the CDR3, the DNA is TGTGCCAGCAGGAATCGTTCCAGGGAGCTGTTTTTT. This encodes CASRNRSRELFF.

The chain couples TRBV29-1 to TRBJ2-3; a possible D gene is TRBD1 (5 bases). The CDR3 length is 14 residues. The germline V gene has CDR1 SQVTM and CDR2 ANQGSEA. Trimming left V 6 bases short and J 11 bases short, with 24 bases between. The CDR3 coding sequence is TGCAGCGTCAGGACCTCGCAATTATTAAGGGGGCAGTATTTT. It encodes CSVRTSQLLRGQYF.

This clonotype has only one observation. A read error may produce the germline difference seen at one junction end. The chain combines TRBV29-1 with TRBJ2-5; D may be TRBD2 (6 bases). The germline V gene encodes CDR1 SQVTM and CDR2 ANQGSEA. The CDR3 spans 13 residues. CDR3 coding DNA: TGCAGCGTTTCTGGGGGGATCGCAAAGACCCAGCACTTC. This sequence encodes CSVSGGIAKTQHF. The full variable domain, in which reference TRBV29-1 and TRBJ2-5 provide the parts outside the CDR3, is SAVISQKPSRDICQRGTSLTIQCQVDSQVTMMFWYRQQPGQSLTLIATANQGSEATYESGFVIDKFPISRPNLTFSTLTVSNMSPEDSSIYLCSVSGGIAKTQHFGPGTRLLVL.

As regards this clonotype: This CDR3 fails to terminate in the conserved phenylalanine or tryptophan, so it likely reflects a read error. The chain combines TRBV5-4 with TRBJ2-7, with 10 nucleotides matching TRBD1. CDR1 and CDR2 (germline): SGHNT, YYREEE (reference sequence). The CDR3 contains 16 residues. V gave up 4 bases and J gave up 1 base; unmatched junction bases: 8. Here the CDR3 DNA reads TGTGCCAGCAGCGGACAGGGGGGGCTGCAGTCCTACGAGCAGTACTCC. Protein product: CASSGQGGLQSYEQYS.

There are many counts of this clonotype. V is TRBV29-1 and J is TRBJ1-2; D gene ambiguous. The CDR3 length is 12 residues. Trimming removed 4 bases at V and 7 bases at J, with 13 bases between. Germline CDR1 SQVTM, CDR2 ANQGSEA. CDR3: CSVGAGVGGYTF. CDR3 nucleotide sequence: TGCAGCGTTGGCGCTGGGGTTGGTGGCTACACCTTC.

The table lists this clonotype with many counts. The chain uses TRBV12-3 or TRBV12-4 and TRBJ1-5; D unresolved. This CDR3 contains 14 residues. The V and J ends lost 4 bases and 0 bases respectively, with 7 bases between them. CDR3: CASSWRFSNQPQHF. The CDR3 nucleotides are TGTGCCAGCAGTTGGCGCTTTAGCAATCAGCCCCAGCATTTT.

A word on this clonotype: Since a much larger clone is just one base distant, this may be a read error. The chain recombines TRBV5-1 with TRBJ2-3; 8 bases are a match to TRBD2. The CDR3 is made up of 14 amino acids. Germline CDR1 reads SGHRS; CDR2 reads YFSETQ. As DNA, the CDR3 is TGCGCCAGCAGCTTACGGGAGGGCCCAGATACGCAGTGTTTT. Amino acids: CASSLREGPDTQCF.

This chain uses TRBV5-4 with TRBJ1-2, with a possible D match to TRBD1 (6 bases). The CDR3 runs to 15 residues. Per the germline V gene, CDR1 is SGHNT and CDR2 is YYREEE (reference sequence). Trimming cost V 0 bases and J 10 bases, with 19 bases left between them. The CDR3 is CASSLALAGEDLYTF. The CDR3 bases are TGTGCCAGCAGCTTGGCCCTGGCAGGGGAGGATCTCTACACCTTC. The full variable domain, completed using reference TRBV5-4 and TRBJ1-2, is ETGVTQSPTHLIKTRGQQVTLRCSSQSGHNTVSWYQQALGQGPQFIFQYYREEENGRGNFPPRFSGLQFPNYSSELNVNALELDDSALYLCASSLALAGEDLYTFGSGTRLTVV.

As concerns this clonotype: At one end the junction does not follow the germline gene, possibly because of a read error. The chain employs TRBV20-1 and TRBJ1-1; 7 bases line up with TRBD1. The CDR3 is 14 amino acids. The V gene's germline CDR1 is DFQATT and CDR2 SNEGSKA (reference sequence). Here the CDR3 reads CSASQGVLNTGAFF. The DNA for the CDR3 is TGCAGTGCTAGTCAGGGGGTGTTGAACACTGGAGCTTTCTTT.

This clonotype appeared once. This sequence joins TRBV18 and TRBJ2-4, with D maybe TRBD1 (6 bases). The germline V gene has CDR1 KGHSH and CDR2 LQKENI. This CDR3 comprises 12 residues. V lost 4 bases to trimming and J lost 10 bases, with 11 bases between them. Here the CDR3 reads CASSLPRGIQYF. CDR3 coding DNA: TGTGCCAGCTCACTTCCGAGGGGGATTCAGTACTTC.

The table lists this clonotype with a few counts. A much more abundant neighbour one base away suggests this may be a read error. The V call is TRBV6-5, the J call TRBJ1-1, with a possible D match to TRBD1 (5 bases). Germline-derived CDR1 and CDR2 are MNHEY and SVGAGI. CDR3 length: 14 amino acids. The CDR3 here is CASSYGGRGTEVFF. DNA of the CDR3: TGTGCCAGCAGTTACGGGGGGAGGGGCACTGAAGTTTTCTTT.

The chain carries TRBV28 and TRBJ1-2; D perhaps matches TRBD1 (5 bases). The germline CDR1 and CDR2 sequences are MDHEN and SYDVKM. Trimming cost V 4 bases and J 5 bases, with 20 bases left between them. The CDR3 has 16 residues. CDR3: CASSSPGQGKGYGYTF. CDR3 nucleotides: TGTGCCAGCAGTTCCCCGGGGCAGGGTAAGGGGTATGGCTACACCTTC.

This clonotype appeared a few times. V and J are TRBV11-3 and TRBJ2-7; D gene unclear. This CDR3 is 11 amino acids long. Germline V gene data show CDR1 as SGHNT and CDR2 as YENEEA. V was pared by 6 bases and J by 8 bases, with 11 bases between. The CDR3 region is CASRRSYKQYF. DNA for the CDR3: TGTGCCAGCAGACGGAGTTACAAGCAGTACTTC.

About this clonotype itself: The germline gene is not matched at one end of the junction; a read error may be the cause. V is TRBV11-2 and J is TRBJ2-3, with 7 bases lining up with TRBD2. The CDR3 loop spans 17 amino acids. Germline-derived CDR1 and CDR2 are SGHAT and FQNNGV. CDR3 DNA: TGTACCAGCAGCTTAGAGGGACTAACGTACACGTTAGATACGCAGTATTTT. This encodes CTSSLEGLTYTLDTQYF.

Comment on this clonotype: This CDR3 fails to terminate in the conserved phenylalanine or tryptophan, so it likely reflects a read error. The V gene is TRBV11-1, the J gene TRBJ2-7, with 8 nucleotides matching TRBD1. There are 13 residues in the CDR3. From germline, CDR1 is SGHAT and CDR2 FQDESV (reference sequence). Trimming cost V 10 bases and J 1 base; bases outside gene matches: 6. CDR3 protein: CANRGKRSYEQYL. CDR3 sequence (DNA): TGTGCCAACAGGGGGAAGCGATCCTACGAGCAGTACCTC.

The chain carries TRBV19 and TRBJ2-7, with 9 bases fitting TRBD2. This CDR3 has 15 residues. V dropped 5 bases and J dropped 2; count of bases not matched to a gene: 7. Germline CDR1 LNHDA, CDR2 SQIVND (reference sequence). CDR3 in amino acids: CASSVTSGRPYEQYF. CDR3 bases: TGTGCCAGTAGTGTGACTAGCGGTCGCCCCTACGAGCAGTACTTC.

In regard to this clonotype: A read error may explain this, as a much larger clone is one base away. The chain is built from TRBV5-1 and TRBJ2-3; possible D gene TRBD2, 6 bases. With 4 bases removed from V and 0 bases from J, the gap between germline ends came to 12 bases. Germline V gene data show CDR1 as SGHRS and CDR2 as YFSETQ. The CDR3 is 15 residues long. CDR3 coding DNA: TGCGCCAGCAGCCTATTAGGGACTAGCACAGATACGCAGTATTTT. Translated: CASSLLGTSTDTQYF.